This TCR beta chain was profiled in a study of Ad26.COV2.S vaccination and SARS-CoV-2 variants. V lost 4 bases to trimming and J lost 4 bases, with 20 bases between them. CDR1 SGHKS and CDR2 YYEKEE come from the germline V gene (reference sequence). This CDR3 has 17 amino acids. The data were produced by immunoSEQ multiplex PCR, yet TCRdb's version contains in-frame clones alone and is incomplete. The table has 440,000 or so clones, 80% to 90% seen once. Treatment described: some 20 received Ad26.COV2.S at low or high dose, single or two shots; a few received placebo; per-sample allocation not given. Samples analyzed were those drawn on day 63 after the first vaccine or placebo injection. This clone was picked up a small number of times.

The clonotype comes from a person aged 18-60 years who received the Ad26.COV2.S COVID-19 vaccine or a placebo. The sample consisted of peripheral blood, taken in a trial of Ad26.COV2.S vaccine versus placebo. This chain joins TRBV5-5 and TRBJ2-2; no firm D call. In nucleotides, the CDR3 is TGTGCCAGCAGCGCACCCAGCGCACCGCCGGGCACCGGGGAGCTGTTTTTT. Encoded protein: CASSAPSAPPGTGELFF.